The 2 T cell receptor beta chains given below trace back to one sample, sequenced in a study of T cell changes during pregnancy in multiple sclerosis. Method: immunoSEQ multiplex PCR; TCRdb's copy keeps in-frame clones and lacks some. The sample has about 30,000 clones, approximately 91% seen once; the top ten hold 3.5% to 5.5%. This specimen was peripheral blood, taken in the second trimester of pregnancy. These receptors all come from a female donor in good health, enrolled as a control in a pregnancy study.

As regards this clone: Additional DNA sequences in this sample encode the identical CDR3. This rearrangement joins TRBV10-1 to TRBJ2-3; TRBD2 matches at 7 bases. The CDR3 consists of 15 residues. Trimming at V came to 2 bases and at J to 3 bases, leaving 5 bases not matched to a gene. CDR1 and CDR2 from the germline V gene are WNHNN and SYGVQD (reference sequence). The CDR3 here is CASSEGGGRTDTQYF. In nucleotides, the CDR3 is TGCGCCAGCAGTGAGGGGGGGGGTAGGACAGATACGCAGTATTTT.

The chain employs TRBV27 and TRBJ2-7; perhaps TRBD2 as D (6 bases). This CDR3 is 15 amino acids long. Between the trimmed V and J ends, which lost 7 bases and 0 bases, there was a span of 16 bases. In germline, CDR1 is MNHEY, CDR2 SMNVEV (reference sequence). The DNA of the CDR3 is TGTGCCAGCACCCGTCTGGGACTGGACTCCTACGAGCAGTACTTC. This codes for CASTRLGLDSYEQYF.